This TCR beta chain was captured in a study of ipilimumab plus nivolumab after autologous stem cell transplantation. About the research overall: Patients received a median of roughly five ipilimumab and roughly eight nivolumab doses.

The table came from immunoSEQ multiplex PCR; TCRdb's copy has only in-frame clones and leaves some out. The top ten hold about 2.2% of the sample, which has around 84,000 clones, 65% to 85% seen once. Comment on this clone: Its antigen is undetermined.

The study, taken as a whole, reports: Authors suggest TCR repertoire, Treg phenotype and gut microbiota support further study.

Looked up from germline, CDR1 is MNHNY and CDR2 is SVGAGI (reference sequence). The ends were cut back, 6 bases at V and 1 base at J, with 6 bases in the middle. This CDR3 spans 12 amino acids. The receptor was isolated from a male donor with diffuse large B-cell lymphoma. V usage is TRBV6-6 and J usage is TRBJ2-5; D gene uncertain. The sequenced sample was PBMCs, obtained in a trial of ipilimumab plus nivolumab as post-transplant consolidation. The CDR3 region is CASRAGQETQYF. In DNA form, the CDR3 reads TGTGCCAGCAGGGCAGGCCAAGAGACCCAGTACTTC.